These 27 T cell receptor beta chains share one sample of origin, sequenced in a study of human T cells and chemical hapten exposure. TCRdb re-called the RACE reads with MiXCR, one entry per CDR3 protein. The sample shows more than 300,000 distinct CDR3 sequences, approximately 5% of them seen only once. Specified time point: pre-sensitization, week 0. Treatment noted: therapeutic diphenylcyclopropenone sensitization with weekly scalp DPC. The sample was whole blood, taken in connection with sensitization to the hapten diphenylcyclopropenone (DPC). These receptor sequences come from a woman aged 50 to 60 with alopecia areata. Some clones in this sample may be carry-over from other donors' samples.

In its sample, this clonotype was seen many times. V and J are TRBV29-1 and TRBJ1-1; D might be TRBD1 (6 bases). V lost 1 base, J lost 1 base, and 13 bases lay in between. Looked up from germline, CDR1 is SQVTM and CDR2 is ANQGSEA. CDR3 length: 15 amino acids. CDR3 in DNA: TGCAGCGTTGAAGGGGACACAGATCGGAACACTGAAGCTTTCTTT. Encoded protein: CSVEGDTDRNTEAFF.

This clonotype was seen many times. This sequence joins TRBV10-1 and TRBJ2-3; D unclear. Trimming removed 2 bases from V and 3 bases from J, with 6 bases in between. This CDR3 has 13 amino acids. Germline CDR1 is WNHNN and CDR2 is SYGVQD (reference sequence). The DNA for the CDR3 is TGCGCCAGCAGTGAGATGGGGACAGATACGCAGTATTTT. This encodes CASSEMGTDTQYF.

V and J are TRBV2 and TRBJ1-4, with 10 bases aligning to TRBD1. V lost 4 bases, J lost 5 bases, and 4 bases stayed unmatched. The CDR3 has 15 residues. Germline loops: CDR1 SNHLY, CDR2 FYNNEI. The CDR3 loop reads CASSVDRGLNEKLFF. For the CDR3, the DNA is TGTGCCAGCAGTGTTGACAGGGGGCTGAATGAAAAACTGTTTTTT.

This clonotype was detected a few times. This rearrangement joins TRBV9 to TRBJ2-2; TRBD2 aligns across 7 bases. The germline V gene encodes CDR1 SGDLS and CDR2 YYNGEE. The CDR3 loop spans 17 amino acids. Germline trimming cut 3 bases from V and 1 base from J; bases unmatched to any gene: 9. CDR3 sequence (DNA): TGTGCCAGCAGCGCCCCCTTCAAGCGGGGGAACACCGGGGAGCTGTTTTTT. Its protein is CASSAPFKRGNTGELFF.

This clonotype was detected ten times or more. In DNA form, the CDR3 reads TGTGCCAGCAGTTTATCTGGACAGGGATTCCAAGAGACCCAGTACTTC. Amino acids: CASSLSGQGFQETQYF. The rearrangement links TRBV28 to TRBJ2-5; 8 bases are shared with TRBD1. Germline CDR1 and CDR2: MDHEN and SYDVKM. This CDR3 is built from 16 residues. Trimming cost V 1 base and J 1 base; bases outside gene matches: 5.

Ten or more counts support this clonotype. The gene calls are TRBV2 and TRBJ2-1; D gene unclear. The CDR3 runs to 11 residues. Trimming removed 9 bases from V and 7 bases from J, with 10 bases in between. Germline V gives CDR1 SNHLY, CDR2 FYNNEI. The CDR3 loop reads CARTLGNEQFF. The CDR3 region has the DNA TGTGCCAGGACCCTGGGGAATGAGCAGTTCTTC. Full variable domain (outside the CDR3, taken from reference TRBV2 and TRBJ2-1): EPEVTQTPSHQVTQMGQEVILRCVPISNHLYFYWYRQILGQKVEFLVSFYNNEISEKSEIFDDQFSVERPDGSNFTLKIRSTKLEDSAMYFCARTLGNEQFFGPGTRLTVL.

This clonotype was detected many times. The chain couples TRBV28 to TRBJ2-7; 9 bases align to TRBD2. CDR3 length: 15 residues. Germline V gives CDR1 MDHEN, CDR2 SYDVKM. V lost 6 bases and J lost 3; bases outside the gene matches: 9. This chain's CDR3 is CASSSGSGSFYEQYF. DNA for the CDR3: TGTGCCAGCAGCTCGGGTAGCGGGAGTTTCTACGAGCAGTACTTC.

This clonotype was seen a handful of times. CDR3 region: CSAIASDANTGELFF. DNA of the CDR3: TGCAGTGCTATAGCTAGCGATGCGAACACCGGGGAGCTGTTTTTT. The chain is built from TRBV20-1 and TRBJ2-2; the D gene is possibly TRBD2 (6 bases). CDR1 is DFQATT and CDR2 is SNEGSKA in the germline V gene (reference sequence). This CDR3 contains 15 residues. Trimming took off 4 bases at V and 0 bases at J, with 12 bases between the two ends.

A remark on this clonotype: Compared with germline, one end of the junction differs, possibly owing to a read error. The genes are TRBV6-6 and TRBJ1-5; 8 bases are a match to TRBD1. Germline assignment: CDR1 MNHNY and CDR2 SVGAGI (reference sequence). The CDR3 consists of 14 residues. CDR3 coding DNA: TGTGCCAGTGATGACAGGGGAAGCAATCAGCACCAGCATTTT. This translates into CASDDRGSNQHQHF.

This clonotype was detected many times. This sequence joins TRBV7-2 and TRBJ1-3; a weak D match, TRBD1 (5 bases). Germline V gives CDR1 SGHTA, CDR2 FQGNSA. The CDR3 is 15 amino acids. Trimming stripped 1 base from V and 1 base from J, with 8 bases between. The CDR3, as DNA: TGTGCCAGCAGCTTAGTGGCAGGGTCTGGAAACACCATATATTTT. Translating gives CASSLVAGSGNTIYF.

The rearrangement joins TRBV27 to TRBJ2-7, with 7 bases lining up with TRBD2. Trimming at V came to 1 base and at J to 6 bases, leaving 6 bases not matched to a gene. CDR3 length equals 14 residues. CDR1 MNHEY and CDR2 SMNVEV come from the germline V gene (reference sequence). This chain's CDR3 is CASSLYGGSVEQYF. DNA of the CDR3: TGTGCCAGCAGTTTATATGGCGGGAGTGTCGAGCAGTACTTC.

This clonotype occurred many times. The chain is built from TRBV27 and TRBJ1-1; D gene unclear. The germline gives CDR1 MNHEY, CDR2 SMNVEV (reference sequence). V gave up 3 bases and J gave up 1 base, with 9 bases separating them. The CDR3 runs 14 residues. Here the CDR3 DNA reads TGTGCCAGCAGTTTCGGAGGTCCGAACACTGAAGCTTTCTTT. It encodes CASSFGGPNTEAFF.

The sample holds many counts of this clonotype. The V call is TRBV7-2, the J call TRBJ2-1, with 13 bases aligning to TRBD2. Trimming took 2 bases from V and 6 from J; bases not matched to a gene: 4. The CDR3 covers 16 residues. Germline assignment: CDR1 SGHTA and CDR2 FQGNSA. The DNA of the CDR3 is TGTGCCAGCAGCTTATCCCGGACTAGCGGGGGCAATGAGCAGTTCTTC. Its protein product is CASSLSRTSGGNEQFF.

This clonotype was observed a few times. The rearrangement joins TRBV9 to TRBJ2-7, with D unclear. The V and J ends lost 4 bases and 5 bases respectively, with 16 bases between them. The germline V gene has CDR1 SGDLS and CDR2 YYNGEE. The CDR3 consists of 14 residues. CDR3 residues: CASSPPEAPDEQYF. CDR3 coding DNA: TGTGCCAGCAGCCCCCCAGAAGCTCCGGACGAGCAGTACTTC.

This clonotype has just a few counts. This chain links TRBV29-1 with TRBJ2-2; D possibly corresponds to TRBD2 (7 bases). Trimming removed 5 bases at V and 2 bases at J, with 15 bases between. This CDR3 has 15 amino acids. CDR1 and CDR2 from the germline V gene are SQVTM and ANQGSEA. Here the CDR3 reads CSVRRGGVNTGELFF. The CDR3 nucleotides read TGCAGCGTTCGAAGGGGGGGTGTCAACACCGGGGAGCTGTTTTTT.

This clonotype has only a few counts. J is TRBJ2-7 and V is TRBV5-6, with D perhaps matching TRBD1 (8 bases). Trimming left V 4 bases short and J 3 bases short, with 17 bases between. Looked up from germline, CDR1 is SGHDT and CDR2 is YYEEEE. The CDR3 runs 15 residues. DNA of the CDR3: TGTGCCAGCAGCCCCGGACAGGGACTATACTACGAGCAGTACTTC. Translating it yields CASSPGQGLYYEQYF.

The V call is TRBV6-2 or TRBV6-3, the J call TRBJ2-7; D could derive from TRBD1 or TRBD2 (6 bases each). Trimming stripped 9 bases from V and 2 bases from J, with 14 bases between. CDR1 MNHEY and CDR2 SVGEGT come from the germline V gene. The CDR3 sequence is 13 residues long. CDR3 sequence: CASSRGGTYEQYF. The CDR3 region has the DNA TGTGCCAGTAGCAGGGGCGGGACCTACGAGCAGTACTTC.

This clonotype occurred many times. V and J are TRBV5-1 and TRBJ2-3, with D unresolved. Germline V CDR1 and CDR2: SGHRS, YFSETQ. V lost 0 bases and J lost 4, with 9 bases in between. The CDR3 covers 14 residues. The CDR3 protein is CASSLALSSDTQYF. CDR3 bases: TGCGCCAGCAGCTTGGCTCTCAGCTCAGATACGCAGTATTTT.

V is TRBV19 and J is TRBJ2-1; no reliable D call. CDR1 is LNHDA and CDR2 is SQIVND in the germline V gene (reference sequence). V lost 5 bases and J 2 bases, leaving 13 bases between the germline ends. The CDR3 covers 15 residues. The CDR3 DNA sequence: TGTGCCAGTAGTCCGTTGACGGGCCCCTACAATGAGCAGTTCTTC. Its translation is CASSPLTGPYNEQFF.

There are many counts of this clonotype. The chain employs TRBV18 and TRBJ1-1; no clear D gene. Trimming removed 2 bases from V and 5 bases from J, with 6 bases in between. The V gene's germline CDR1 is KGHSH and CDR2 LQKENI. The CDR3 loop spans 12 amino acids. The chain's CDR3 is CASSPGKTEAFF. Here the CDR3 DNA reads TGTGCCAGCTCACCAGGAAAGACTGAAGCTTTCTTT.

The sample holds many counts of this clonotype. The chain joins TRBV7-9 to TRBJ2-7, with 7 bases fitting TRBD2. CDR3 length: 13 residues. J lost 4 bases, V lost 1 base, and 1 base had no gene match. Germline V lookup: CDR1 SEHNR, CDR2 FQNEAQ (reference sequence). CDR3 nucleotides: TGTGCCAGCAGCTTAGGCGGGAGATACGAGCAGTACTTC. This sequence encodes CASSLGGRYEQYF.

V usage is TRBV5-1 and J usage is TRBJ2-1, with TRBD2 matching 8 bases. Germline V gene sequence: CDR1 SGHRS, CDR2 YFSETQ. This CDR3 has 16 residues. V lost 5 bases to trimming and J lost 6 bases; unmatched junction nucleotides: 13. CDR3 DNA sequence: TGCGCCAGCAGTACCACCGGGACTAGGAGATTCAATGAGCAGTTCTTC. Residues: CASSTTGTRRFNEQFF.

The J gene is TRBJ2-5, the V gene TRBV14; possibly TRBD2 for D (5 bases). The CDR3 totals 15 residues. Trimming pared 0 bases from V and 4 bases from J, leaving 12 bases between. CDR1 and CDR2 from the germline V gene are SGHDN and FVKESK. Here the CDR3 reads CASSQDAGWLETQYF. DNA of the CDR3: TGTGCCAGCAGCCAAGATGCGGGCTGGTTAGAGACCCAGTACTTC.

This clonotype was recorded many times. V usage is TRBV20-1 and J usage is TRBJ2-3, with 7 bases matching TRBD2. This CDR3 contains 15 residues. The germline V gene encodes CDR1 DFQATT and CDR2 SNEGSKA (reference sequence). After removal of 6 bases from V and 10 bases from J, the junction contained 19 bases not matched to a gene. The CDR3 loop reads CSAVSAGVPLGPQYF. CDR3 coding DNA: TGCAGTGCGGTCTCGGCGGGAGTCCCCCTGGGGCCGCAGTATTTT.

This clonotype has a count of ten or more. This chain uses TRBV7-2 with TRBJ1-3, with unresolved D. Trimming pared 1 base from V and 0 bases from J, leaving 7 bases between. The germline V gene encodes CDR1 SGHTA and CDR2 FQGNSA. This CDR3 is built from 15 residues. The CDR3 DNA follows: TGTGCCAGCAGCTTAGACCGGTACTCTGGAAACACCATATATTTT. This gives the protein CASSLDRYSGNTIYF.

In its sample, this clonotype was seen many times. This chain connects TRBV12-3 or TRBV12-4 to TRBJ2-7; D is ambiguous. The length of the CDR3 is 12 residues. The germline V and J ends were trimmed by 6 bases and 2 bases, with 8 bases remaining between them. The CDR3 is CASSAVTYEQYF. The CDR3 DNA reads TGTGCCAGCAGCGCAGTAACCTACGAGCAGTACTTC.

The chain combines TRBV27 with TRBJ1-4; 8 bases match TRBD1. In germline, CDR1 is MNHEY, CDR2 SMNVEV (reference sequence). This CDR3 contains 12 residues. The V gene end was trimmed by 9 bases and the J gene end by 11 bases; junction bases not matched to a gene: 8. CDR3 protein: CASQDYRGKLFF. The CDR3 region has the DNA TGTGCCAGTCAAGATTACAGGGGGAAACTGTTTTTT.